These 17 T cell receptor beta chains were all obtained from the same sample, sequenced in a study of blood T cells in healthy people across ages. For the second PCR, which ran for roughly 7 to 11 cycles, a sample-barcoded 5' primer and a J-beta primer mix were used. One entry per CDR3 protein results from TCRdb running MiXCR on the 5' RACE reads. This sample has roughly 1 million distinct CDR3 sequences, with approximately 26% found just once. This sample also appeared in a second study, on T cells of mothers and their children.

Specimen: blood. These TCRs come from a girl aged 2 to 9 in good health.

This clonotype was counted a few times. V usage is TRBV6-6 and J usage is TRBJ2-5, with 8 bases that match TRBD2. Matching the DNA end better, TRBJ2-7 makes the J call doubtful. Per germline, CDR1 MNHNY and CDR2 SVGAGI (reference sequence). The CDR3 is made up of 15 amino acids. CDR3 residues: CASSLTSGQNYEQYF. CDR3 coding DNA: TGTGCCAGCAGCCTTACTAGCGGACAGAACTACGAGCAGTACTTC.

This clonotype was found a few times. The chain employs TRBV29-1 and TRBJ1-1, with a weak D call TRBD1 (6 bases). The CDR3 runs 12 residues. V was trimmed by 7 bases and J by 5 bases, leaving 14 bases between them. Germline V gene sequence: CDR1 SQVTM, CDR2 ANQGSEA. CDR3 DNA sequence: TGCAGCGGAAAAGGGGGGGCAACTGAAGCTTTCTTT. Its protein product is CSGKGGATEAFF.

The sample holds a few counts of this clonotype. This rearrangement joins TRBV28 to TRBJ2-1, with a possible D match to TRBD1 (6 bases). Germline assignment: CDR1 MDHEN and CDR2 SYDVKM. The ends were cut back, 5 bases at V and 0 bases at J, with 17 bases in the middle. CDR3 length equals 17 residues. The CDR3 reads CASSRTGTKLSYNEQFF. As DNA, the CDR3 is TGTGCCAGCAGTCGAACCGGGACAAAACTCTCCTACAATGAGCAGTTCTTC.

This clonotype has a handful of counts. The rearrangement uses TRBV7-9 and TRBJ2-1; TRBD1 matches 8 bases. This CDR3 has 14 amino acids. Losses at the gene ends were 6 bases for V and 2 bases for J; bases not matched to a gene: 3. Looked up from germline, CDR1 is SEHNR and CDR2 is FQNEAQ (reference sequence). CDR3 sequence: CASSGTGAYNEQFF. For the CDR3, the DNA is TGTGCCAGCAGTGGGACAGGAGCCTACAATGAGCAGTTCTTC.

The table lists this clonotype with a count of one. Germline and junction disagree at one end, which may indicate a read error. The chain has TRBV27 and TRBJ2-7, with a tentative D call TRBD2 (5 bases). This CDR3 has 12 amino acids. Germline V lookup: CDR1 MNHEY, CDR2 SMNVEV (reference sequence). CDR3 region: CASGLASHEQYF. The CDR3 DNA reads TGTGCCAGCGGGCTAGCCTCCCACGAGCAGTACTTC.

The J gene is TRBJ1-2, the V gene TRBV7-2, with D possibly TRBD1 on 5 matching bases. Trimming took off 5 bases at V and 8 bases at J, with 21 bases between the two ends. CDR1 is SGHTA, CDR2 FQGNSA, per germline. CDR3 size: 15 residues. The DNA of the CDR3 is TGTGCCAGCAGCCCCCGACAGACTACAGGAGAGGGCTACACCTTC. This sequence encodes CASSPRQTTGEGYTF.

The CDR3 DNA reads TGTGCCACCGGCAGCGGGGAGCTGTTTTTT. This encodes CATGSGELFF. The rearrangement joins TRBV2 to TRBJ2-2; no definite D call. The CDR3 spans 10 residues. The germline V gene has CDR1 SNHLY and CDR2 FYNNEI. V lost 10 bases and J lost 7, with 7 bases in between.

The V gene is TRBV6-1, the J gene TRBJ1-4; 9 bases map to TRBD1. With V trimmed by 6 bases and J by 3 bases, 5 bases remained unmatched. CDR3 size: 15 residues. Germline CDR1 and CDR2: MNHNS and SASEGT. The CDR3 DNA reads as TGTGCCAGCAGAAGACAGGGGGAGCCTAATGAAAAACTGTTTTTT. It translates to CASRRQGEPNEKLFF.

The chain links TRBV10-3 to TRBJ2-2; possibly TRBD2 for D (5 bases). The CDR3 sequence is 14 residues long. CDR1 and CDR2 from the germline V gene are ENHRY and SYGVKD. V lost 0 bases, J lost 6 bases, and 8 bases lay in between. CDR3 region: CAISESAGAGELFF. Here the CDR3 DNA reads TGTGCCATCAGTGAGTCCGCCGGGGCCGGGGAGCTGTTTTTT.

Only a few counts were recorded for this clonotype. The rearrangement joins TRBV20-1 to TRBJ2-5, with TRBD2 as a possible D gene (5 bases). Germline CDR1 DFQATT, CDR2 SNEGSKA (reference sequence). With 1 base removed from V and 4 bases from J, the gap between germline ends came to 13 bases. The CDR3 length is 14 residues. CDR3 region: CSARVAGWGETQYF. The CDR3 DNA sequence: TGCAGTGCTAGAGTTGCGGGTTGGGGAGAGACCCAGTACTTC.

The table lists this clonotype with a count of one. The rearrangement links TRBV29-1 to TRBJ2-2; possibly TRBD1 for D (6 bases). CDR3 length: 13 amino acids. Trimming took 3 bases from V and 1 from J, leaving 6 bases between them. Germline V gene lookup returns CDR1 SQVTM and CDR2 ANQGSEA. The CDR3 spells CSVDRGNTGELFF. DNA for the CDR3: TGCAGCGTTGACAGGGGGAACACCGGGGAGCTGTTTTTT.

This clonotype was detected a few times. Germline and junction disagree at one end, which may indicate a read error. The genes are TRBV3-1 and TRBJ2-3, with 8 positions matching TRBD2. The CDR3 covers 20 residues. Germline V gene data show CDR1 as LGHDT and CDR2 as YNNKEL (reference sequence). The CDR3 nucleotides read TGTGCCAGCAGCCAAGAGGTAGAAACTAGCGGCCTGACTAGCACAGACACGCAGTATTTT. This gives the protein CASSQEVETSGLTSTDTQYF.

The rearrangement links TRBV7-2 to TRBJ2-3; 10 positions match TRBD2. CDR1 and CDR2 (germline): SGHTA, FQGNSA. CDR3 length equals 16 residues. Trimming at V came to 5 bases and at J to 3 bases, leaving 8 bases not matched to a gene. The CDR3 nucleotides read TGTGCCAGCAGCCCTCTAGCGGGAGTTAGGACAGATACGCAGTATTTT. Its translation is CASSPLAGVRTDTQYF. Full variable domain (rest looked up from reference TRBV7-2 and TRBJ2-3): GAGVSQSPSNKVTEKGKDVELRCDPISGHTALYWYRQSLGQGLEFLIYFQGNSAPDKSGLPSDRFSAERTGGSVSTLTIQRTQQEDSAVYLCASSPLAGVRTDTQYFGPGTRLTVL.

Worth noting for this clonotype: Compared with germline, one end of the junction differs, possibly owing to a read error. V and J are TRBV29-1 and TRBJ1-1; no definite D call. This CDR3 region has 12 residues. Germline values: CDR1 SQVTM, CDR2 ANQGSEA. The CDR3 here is CSVDESYTEAFF. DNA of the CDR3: TGCAGCGTTGATGAGTCATACACCGAAGCTTTCTTT.

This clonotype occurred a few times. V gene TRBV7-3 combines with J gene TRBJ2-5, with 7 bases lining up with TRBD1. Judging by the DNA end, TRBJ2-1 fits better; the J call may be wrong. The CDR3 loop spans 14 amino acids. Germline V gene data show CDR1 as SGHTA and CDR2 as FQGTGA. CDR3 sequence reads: CASSYSTGYNEQFF. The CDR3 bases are TGTGCCAGCAGCTATTCGACAGGGTACAATGAGCAGTTCTTC.

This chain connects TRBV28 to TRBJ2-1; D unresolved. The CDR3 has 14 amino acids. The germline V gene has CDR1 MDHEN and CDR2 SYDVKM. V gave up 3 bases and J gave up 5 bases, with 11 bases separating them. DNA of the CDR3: TGTGCCAGCAGTTTTTATGCGGACCACAATGAGCAGTTCTTC. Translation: CASSFYADHNEQFF.

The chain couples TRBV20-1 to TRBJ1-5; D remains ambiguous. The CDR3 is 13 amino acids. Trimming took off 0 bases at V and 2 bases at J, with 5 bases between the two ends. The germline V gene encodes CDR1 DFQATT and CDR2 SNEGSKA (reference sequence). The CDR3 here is CSARETGNQPQHF. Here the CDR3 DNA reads TGCAGTGCTAGAGAAACGGGCAATCAGCCCCAGCATTTT.